This T cell receptor beta chain was profiled in a study of blood T cell repertoires in COVID-19. Authors' analysis steps: Reference gene primer amplification in the assay estimated nucleated cell counts. The data were produced by immunoSEQ multiplex PCR, yet TCRdb's version contains in-frame clones alone and is incomplete. The V and J calls and clone size are taken from that table; D and trimming were inferred from the DNA. In the table there are around 100,000 clones, approximately 86% of which are singletons. Germline-derived CDR1 and CDR2 are MDHEN and SYDVKM. V lost 2 bases and J lost 2; bases outside the gene matches: 5. CDR3 length: 15 amino acids.

This TCR was recovered from a woman aged 45-65 years who had recovered from COVID-19. This rearrangement joins TRBV28 to TRBJ1-2; TRBD1 matches at 7 bases. The source material was PBMCs or T cells enriched from blood (not recorded which). The CDR3 coding sequence is TGTGCCAGCAGTTTAGTAGGGGGCGCGAACTATGGCTACACCTTC. It codes for CASSLVGGANYGYTF.